This T cell receptor beta chain was recovered during a study of sequential checkpoint blockade in melanoma. Study summary: TCRbeta immunosequencing was performed on DNA from 75 to 95 pretreatment melanoma tumor samples.

A remark on this clone: The antigen is undetermined.

Repertoires were generated with immunoSEQ multiplex PCR, while TCRdb's copy carries only in-frame clones and drops some. The profile covers some 9,600 clones, with nearly 25% appearing a single time and around a sixth taken by the ten largest. Study results and limitations: Clinical benefit was about 30 times likelier when tumor T-cell fraction and clonality increased. PD-L1 staining and CD8+ counts, not mutational load, tracked tumor T-cell clonality.

Sample treatment: randomized to nivolumab then ipilimumab (arm A) or the reverse (arm B). No patient had prior DNA-damaging chemotherapy. Here the sequenced sample was tumor tissue (inferred from file names), taken from a patient given nivolumab and ipilimumab in sequence. The sequence came from a human donor with melanoma.

CDR3 coding DNA: TGCGCCAGCAGCTTGGAAGGGCCGGGGAGGACTGAAGCTTTCTTT. Translated: CASSLEGPGRTEAFF. The V call is TRBV5-1, the J call TRBJ1-1, with D hard to call. V was trimmed by 0 bases and J by 5 bases, leaving 14 bases between them. The CDR3 runs to 15 residues. Germline CDR1 is SGHRS and CDR2 is YFSETQ. Looking up the rest from reference TRBV5-1 and TRBJ1-1 gives the full variable domain: KAGVTQTPRYLIKTRGQQVTLSCSPISGHRSVSWYQQTPGQGLQFLFEYFSETQRNKGNFPGRFSGRQFSNSRSEMNVSTLELGDSALYLCASSLEGPGRTEAFFGQGTRLTVV.